One and the same sample provided the 30 T cell receptor beta chains below, sequenced in a study of T cell responses to AZD1222 COVID-19 vaccine. Only in-frame clones appear in the TCRdb table, and some are missing; sequencing was by immunoSEQ multiplex PCR. The sample holds some 78,000 clones, about four fifths seen once. Source: peripheral blood, taken 28 days after the second AZD1222 dose. All receptors come from an adult who received the AZD1222 COVID-19 vaccine.

The chain uses TRBV19 and TRBJ2-1, with 9 nucleotides matching TRBD2. Trimming removed 2 bases from V and 9 bases from J; junction bases left unmatched: 11. Germline assignment: CDR1 LNHDA and CDR2 SQIVND (reference sequence). CDR3 length equals 16 residues. CDR3 region: CASSITSRTSAREQFF. The CDR3 DNA follows: TGTGCCAGTAGTATAACGTCACGGACTAGCGCTCGTGAGCAGTTCTTC.

This clone was seen just once. The CDR3 DNA reads TGTGCCTGGATGAAGGACAGTGAGAATGAAAAACTGTTTTTT. Encoded protein: CAWMKDSENEKLFF. V gene TRBV30 combines with J gene TRBJ1-4; a possible D gene is TRBD1 (6 bases). V was trimmed by 4 bases and J by 5 bases, leaving 14 bases between them. The CDR3 covers 14 residues. Germline-derived CDR1 and CDR2 are GTSNPN and SVGIG (reference sequence).

A word on this clone: The sample contains more than one DNA sequence encoding this CDR3. The chain couples TRBV7-8 to TRBJ1-5, with 8 positions matching TRBD1. This CDR3 is 14 amino acids long. Germline CDR1 is SGHVS and CDR2 is FQNEAQ. Trimming cost V 6 bases and J 2 bases; bases outside gene matches: 3. The CDR3: CASSSDRGNQPQHF. The CDR3 nucleotides read TGTGCCAGCAGTTCGGACAGGGGCAATCAGCCCCAGCATTTT.

V gene TRBV27 combines with J gene TRBJ2-1, with a weak D call TRBD2 (5 bases). Germline CDR1 is MNHEY and CDR2 is SMNVEV (reference sequence). CDR3 length equals 15 residues. V was pared by 5 bases and J by 3 bases, with 14 bases between. The CDR3 is CASSRGRAGYNEQFF. The CDR3 bases are TGTGCCAGCAGTCGAGGGCGGGCAGGCTACAATGAGCAGTTCTTC.

The V and J genes are TRBV12-3 or TRBV12-4 and TRBJ2-1; no reliable D call. The CDR3 covers 12 residues. V was cut by 6 bases and J by 10 bases, with 13 bases left in between. CDR3 nucleotide sequence: TGTGCCAGCAGCCCTCTCAATTGGGAGCAGTTCTTC. Translation: CASSPLNWEQFF.

The chain uses TRBV27 and TRBJ2-1; the match to TRBD2 covers 7 bases. The germline CDR1 and CDR2 sequences are MNHEY and SMNVEV (reference sequence). The CDR3 is 16 amino acids. The trim removed 0 bases at V and 8 bases at J, leaving 10 bases unmatched. This CDR3 is CASSLSTSMVSDEQFF. Here the CDR3 DNA reads TGTGCCAGCAGTTTATCGACTAGCATGGTTTCCGATGAGCAGTTCTTC.

The chain recombines TRBV27 with TRBJ1-2; no definite D call. The CDR3 loop spans 14 amino acids. Trimming stripped 0 bases from V and 2 bases from J, with 7 bases between. Germline V gives CDR1 MNHEY, CDR2 SMNVEV (reference sequence). The DNA of the CDR3 is TGTGCCAGCAGTTTATCCGCAGTAAACTATGGCTACACCTTC. Its protein is CASSLSAVNYGYTF.

V usage is TRBV7-9 and J usage is TRBJ1-1; a weak D match, TRBD1 (6 bases). The CDR3 has 11 amino acids. Germline values: CDR1 SEHNR, CDR2 FQNEAQ (reference sequence). With 5 bases removed from V and 11 bases from J, the gap between germline ends came to 12 bases. The CDR3 region has the DNA TGTGCCAGCAGCCCGGGGACAAGGGCTTTCTTT. Its translation: CASSPGTRAFF.

The rearrangement joins TRBV6-6 to TRBJ1-2; the match to TRBD1 covers 10 bases. CDR3 length: 16 amino acids. V shed 6 bases, J shed 4 bases, and the junction held 11 bases outside the gene matches. Germline-derived CDR1 and CDR2 are MNHNY and SVGAGI (reference sequence). Here the CDR3 reads CASRDSGTGATYGYTF. The CDR3 region has the DNA TGTGCCAGCAGGGACTCCGGGACAGGGGCAACCTATGGCTACACCTTC.

The chain has TRBV7-2 and TRBJ2-1; TRBD2 agrees at 12 bases. Germline CDR1 is SGHTA and CDR2 is FQGNSA. V lost 4 bases and J lost 7; bases outside the gene matches: 2. CDR3 size: 14 residues. The CDR3 sequence: CASSSTSGRNEQFF. Written as DNA, the CDR3 is TGTGCCAGCAGCTCGACTAGCGGGAGAAATGAGCAGTTCTTC.

The chain links TRBV28 to TRBJ2-2, with TRBD1 matching 7 bases. Trimming took 3 bases from V and 6 from J; bases not matched to a gene: 4. Germline-derived CDR1 and CDR2 are MDHEN and SYDVKM. The CDR3 covers 14 residues. The chain's CDR3 is CASSLTGNAGELFF. In DNA, the CDR3 is TGTGCCAGCAGTTTGACAGGGAATGCCGGGGAGCTGTTTTTT.

The V call is TRBV24-1, the J call TRBJ2-3; D is tentatively TRBD1 or TRBD2 (5 bases each). From germline, CDR1 is KGHDR and CDR2 SFDVKD. This CDR3 contains 16 residues. V lost 4 bases and J lost 1, with 14 bases in between. The CDR3 spells CATSDPRDPGTDTQYF. Written as DNA, the CDR3 is TGTGCCACCAGTGACCCCCGGGACCCGGGCACAGATACGCAGTATTTT.

J is TRBJ2-2 and V is TRBV7-2; tentative D call: TRBD2 (6 bases). From germline, CDR1 is SGHTA and CDR2 FQGNSA. There are 14 residues in the CDR3. Trimming stripped 5 bases from V and 6 bases from J, with 13 bases between. The CDR3 nucleotides read TGTGCCAGCAGCGTCAGGGCGGGGCCCGGGGAGCTGTTTTTT. It yields the protein CASSVRAGPGELFF.

This chain connects TRBV15 to TRBJ2-6; 7 positions match TRBD2. The CDR3 extends over 17 amino acids. Unmatched junction bases numbered 6, after V lost 2 bases and J lost 2 bases. Germline CDR1 is LNHNV and CDR2 is YYDKDF (reference sequence). As DNA, the CDR3 is TGTGCCACCAGCAGACCCCCCGGGGGGACTGGGGCCAACGTCCTGACTTTC. Translating gives CATSRPPGGTGANVLTF.

A single count supports this clone. The V call is TRBV16, the J call TRBJ2-7; D gene uncertain. The V end was cut by 2 bases, the J end by 2 bases, with 13 bases between. Germline loops: CDR1 KGHSY, CDR2 FQNENV. CDR3 length: 15 amino acids. The CDR3, as DNA: TGTGCCAGCAGCCAAGCAGATTACAGCCCCTACGAGCAGTACTTC. This encodes CASSQADYSPYEQYF.

This chain joins TRBV21-1 and TRBJ1-5; TRBD1, the D gene given by the table, was not confirmed from the DNA. TRBV21-1 is shown as a pseudogene. This CDR3 is built from 17 residues. The DNA of the CDR3 is TGTGCCAGCAGCAAAGTATTCGGGCAGGGGTGCAATCAGCCCCAGCATTTT. Its translation: CASSKVFGQGCNQPQHF.

The chain has TRBV6-2 or TRBV6-3 and TRBJ2-7; 9 bases map to TRBD1. The CDR3 runs to 13 residues. Germline V gene sequence: CDR1 MNHEY, CDR2 SVGEGT. Losses at the gene ends were 6 bases for V and 7 bases for J; bases not matched to a gene: 7. Here the CDR3 DNA reads TGTGCCAGCAGCACTGGACAGGGGCATGAGCAGTACTTC. Translated, it gives CASSTGQGHEQYF.

The genes are TRBV28 and TRBJ2-1, with 10 positions matching TRBD2. Germline values: CDR1 MDHEN, CDR2 SYDVKM. V lost 5 bases to trimming and J lost 1 base; unmatched junction nucleotides: 11. The CDR3 is made up of 18 amino acids. In nucleotides, the CDR3 is TGTGCCAGCAGTCTCGGGCCGGGACTAGCGTCGTCCTACAATGAGCAGTTCTTC. It is translated as CASSLGPGLASSYNEQFF.

The rearrangement uses TRBV19 and TRBJ2-1; 12 bases are shared with TRBD2. V was clipped by 3 bases and J by 7 bases; unmatched bases: 7. Per germline, CDR1 LNHDA and CDR2 SQIVND (reference sequence). The CDR3 length is 16 residues. CDR3 DNA sequence: TGTGCCAGTAGTATGCCCGGACTAGCGGGATCAAATGAGCAGTTCTTC. It codes for CASSMPGLAGSNEQFF.

This chain connects TRBV5-8 to TRBJ1-2; D gene uncertain. V lost 0 bases and J lost 2, with 11 bases in between. The CDR3 has 15 amino acids. Germline V gives CDR1 SGHTS, CDR2 YDEGEE. The CDR3 region is CASSLVLGSNYGYTF. CDR3 nucleotides: TGTGCCAGCAGCTTGGTTTTAGGGTCGAACTATGGCTACACCTTC.

This sequence joins TRBV7-2 and TRBJ2-2; 10 bases align to TRBD2. The V segment lost 5 bases and the J segment 1 base; nucleotides outside the gene matches: 7. Germline V gene data show CDR1 as SGHTA and CDR2 as FQGNSA. There are 17 residues in the CDR3. CDR3 in amino acids: CASSPPSGSWNTGELFF. CDR3 nucleotide sequence: TGTGCCAGCAGCCCGCCTAGCGGGAGTTGGAACACCGGGGAGCTGTTTTTT.

The rearrangement links TRBV3-1 (or the pseudogene TRBV3-2) to TRBJ2-3; 7 bases are a match to TRBD2. This CDR3 comprises 16 residues. V shed 4 bases, J shed 1 base, and the junction held 8 bases outside the gene matches. Germline CDR1 LGHDT, CDR2 YNNKEL (reference sequence). The CDR3 nucleotides read TGTGCCAGCAGCCTTCGGAGCGGGATATGCACAGATACGCAGTATTTT. It translates to CASSLRSGICTDTQYF.

The gene calls are TRBV27 and TRBJ2-3, with 9 bases lining up with TRBD2. V lost 4 bases, J lost 6 bases, and 20 bases stayed unmatched. CDR1 is MNHEY and CDR2 is SMNVEV in the germline V gene (reference sequence). The CDR3 loop spans 19 amino acids. In DNA form, the CDR3 reads TGTGCCAGCAGTTCCCGGGCCAGCGGGAGGTCCAATAAGCCCGATACGCAGTATTTT. Translation gives CASSSRASGRSNKPDTQYF.

This chain uses TRBV9 with TRBJ2-2; no firm D call. From germline, CDR1 is SGDLS and CDR2 YYNGEE. The CDR3 has 12 residues. Trimming stripped 2 bases from V and 5 bases from J, with 4 bases between. The CDR3 loop reads CASSVFTGELFF. CDR3 sequence (DNA): TGTGCCAGCAGCGTTTTTACCGGGGAGCTGTTTTTT. The full variable domain, in which reference TRBV9 and TRBJ2-2 provide the parts outside the CDR3, is DSGVTQTPKHLITATGQRVTLRCSPRSGDLSVYWYQQSLDQGLQFLIQYYNGEERAKGNILERFSAQQFPDLHSELNLSSLELGDSALYFCASSVFTGELFFGEGSRLTVL.

The chain employs TRBV7-2 and TRBJ2-7; possibly TRBD2 for D (5 bases). CDR1 SGHTA and CDR2 FQGNSA come from the germline V gene. Trimming removed 2 bases from V and 2 bases from J, with 10 bases in between. The CDR3 totals 14 residues. The CDR3 protein is CASSLLRGTYEQYF. In nucleotides, the CDR3 is TGTGCCAGCAGCTTACTTCGGGGAACCTACGAGCAGTACTTC. Full variable domain (missing parts from reference TRBV7-2 and TRBJ2-7): GAGVSQSPSNKVTEKGKDVELRCDPISGHTALYWYRQSLGQGLEFLIYFQGNSAPDKSGLPSDRFSAERTGGSVSTLTIQRTQQEDSAVYLCASSLLRGTYEQYFGPGTRLTVT.

The chain uses TRBV4-1 and TRBJ1-4; TRBD1 is a possible D gene (6 bases). The CDR3 length is 16 residues. Trimming pared 2 bases from V and 8 bases from J, leaving 18 bases between. Germline CDR1 is MGHRA and CDR2 is YSYEKL. CDR3 sequence (DNA): TGCGCCAGCAGCCAAAGTTTCGGGGGGCAAGGAGAAAAACTGTTTTTT. Translation: CASSQSFGGQGEKLFF.

The chain joins TRBV7-2 to TRBJ1-4; 9 positions match TRBD1. The CDR3 runs 15 residues. Germline V gene lookup returns CDR1 SGHTA and CDR2 FQGNSA. The trim removed 6 bases at V and 8 bases at J, leaving 10 bases unmatched. The DNA for the CDR3 is TGTGCCAGCAGTCGGACAGGGGCTGTGTTGGAAAAACTGTTTTTT. This translates into CASSRTGAVLEKLFF. Full variable domain (rest looked up from reference TRBV7-2 and TRBJ1-4): GAGVSQSPSNKVTEKGKDVELRCDPISGHTALYWYRQSLGQGLEFLIYFQGNSAPDKSGLPSDRFSAERTGGSVSTLTIQRTQQEDSAVYLCASSRTGAVLEKLFFGSGTQLSVL.

This clone was recorded only once. The chain is built from TRBV3-1 (or the pseudogene TRBV3-2) and TRBJ2-3; 10 bases are a match to TRBD2. The CDR3 has 15 residues. Germline V gene data show CDR1 as LGHDT and CDR2 as YNNKEL (reference sequence). With V trimmed by 6 bases and J by 1 base, 4 bases remained unmatched. The CDR3 DNA reads as TGTGCCAGCAGTCTTACTAGCGGGGGCACAGATACGCAGTATTTT. Its translation is CASSLTSGGTDTQYF.

The V call is TRBV7-3, the J call TRBJ2-1; 7 nucleotides match TRBD1. The germline V gene encodes CDR1 SGHTA and CDR2 FQGTGA. V trimming: 1 base; J trimming: 9 bases; junction bases outside the gene matches: 6. The CDR3 has 14 amino acids. Written as DNA, the CDR3 is TGTGCCAGCAGCTTAATGCCAGGGGGTATTGAGCAGTTCTTC. Residues: CASSLMPGGIEQFF.

V and J are TRBV19 and TRBJ1-2; D is undetermined. V was trimmed by 7 bases and J by 0 bases, leaving 12 bases between them. Germline V CDR1 and CDR2: LNHDA, SQIVND (reference sequence). This CDR3 is built from 14 residues. CDR3 protein: CASKEGSTNYGYTF. The DNA of the CDR3 is TGTGCCAGTAAGGAGGGCAGTACTAACTATGGCTACACCTTC.